The 23 T cell receptor beta chains reported below all come from one sample, sequenced in a study of T cells after yellow fever vaccination. TCRdb re-derived calls from the 5' RACE reads in MiXCR, one entry per CDR3 protein. Of about 260,000 distinct CDR3 sequences detected, roughly 13% appear once; the ten largest clones hold 0.45% to 0.65%. The sequencing used CD4+ T cells sorted from PBMCs, collected 45 days after the yellow fever booster vaccination. The receptors originated from a man aged 30 to 45 who received the YFV17D yellow fever vaccine.

This clonotype has just a few counts. The rearrangement joins TRBV20-1 to TRBJ2-1; the match to TRBD2 covers 10 bases. The V gene end was trimmed by 3 bases and the J gene end by 8 bases; junction bases not matched to a gene: 7. The CDR3 is made up of 14 amino acids. Germline lookup yields CDR1 DFQATT and CDR2 SNEGSKA (reference sequence). The CDR3: CSARLSGRRYEQFF. As DNA, the CDR3 is TGCAGTGCTAGGCTTAGCGGGAGGAGGTATGAGCAGTTCTTC.

This chain joins TRBV7-2 and TRBJ2-7; tentatively, D is TRBD1 (6 bases). Germline values: CDR1 SGHTA, CDR2 FQGNSA. V lost 4 bases to trimming and J lost 4 bases, with 17 bases between them. CDR3 length: 15 amino acids. CDR3 nucleotide sequence: TGTGCCAGCAGCTCCCTGCAGGGGATTGGTTACGAGCAGTACTTC. Its protein product is CASSSLQGIGYEQYF. Based on the CDR3 plus reference TRBV7-2 and TRBJ2-7, the full variable domain is GAGVSQSPSNKVTEKGKDVELRCDPISGHTALYWYRQSLGQGLEFLIYFQGNSAPDKSGLPSDRFSAERTGGSVSTLTIQRTQQEDSAVYLCASSSLQGIGYEQYFGPGTRLTVT.

This clonotype was counted between two and nine times. The chain employs TRBV5-1 and TRBJ2-7, with unresolved D. The CDR3 is 12 residues long. Germline V lookup: CDR1 SGHRS, CDR2 YFSETQ. Trimming shortened V by 2 bases and J by 4 bases, and 7 bases separated the two germline ends. The CDR3, as DNA: TGCGCCAGCAGCTTTGACCTTTACGAGCAGTACTTC. Its protein product is CASSFDLYEQYF.

The table lists this clonotype with a few counts. This chain links TRBV30 with TRBJ2-2; D perhaps matches TRBD2 (5 bases). V was clipped by 2 bases and J by 6 bases, with 10 bases between them. The germline V gene has CDR1 GTSNPN and CDR2 SVGIG (reference sequence). CDR3 length equals 13 residues. The CDR3 here is CAWSRLGAGELFF. Written as DNA, the CDR3 is TGTGCCTGGAGTCGGTTGGGAGCCGGGGAGCTGTTTTTT.

This clonotype was seen more than once but under ten times. The chain uses TRBV5-1 and TRBJ2-7; D is uncertain. This CDR3 has 13 residues. V was shortened by 0 bases and J by 3 bases, with 7 bases between the two germline ends. Germline CDR1 and CDR2: SGHRS and YFSETQ. The CDR3 DNA reads TGCGCCAGCAGCTTGGACGTCGTCTACGAGCAGTACTTC. Protein: CASSLDVVYEQYF. Together with reference TRBV5-1 and TRBJ2-7, the CDR3 gives the full variable domain: KAGVTQTPRYLIKTRGQQVTLSCSPISGHRSVSWYQQTPGQGLQFLFEYFSETQRNKGNFPGRFSGRQFSNSRSEMNVSTLELGDSALYLCASSLDVVYEQYFGPGTRLTVT.

This clonotype was seen more than once but under ten times. The rearrangement links TRBV4-2 to TRBJ2-7; the match to TRBD2 covers 9 bases. This CDR3 comprises 15 residues. V gave up 1 base and J gave up 4 bases; unmatched junction bases: 5. Germline V CDR1 and CDR2: LGHNA, YNFKEQ. CDR3 DNA: TGTGCCAGCAGCCAAGGGGTGAGCGGGGGGTACGAGCAGTACTTC. This translates into CASSQGVSGGYEQYF.

In this sample, this clonotype turned up a few times. V and J are TRBV5-1 and TRBJ2-1, with TRBD2 matching 11 bases. Germline-derived CDR1 and CDR2 are SGHRS and YFSETQ. The CDR3 spans 15 residues. The V and J ends lost 7 bases and 0 bases, in that order; junction bases with no gene match: 3. CDR3 sequence: CASVAGGSSYNEQFF. The DNA of the CDR3 is TGCGCCAGCGTAGCGGGAGGGAGCTCCTACAATGAGCAGTTCTTC.

The table lists this clonotype with a few counts. The chain links TRBV7-2 to TRBJ2-7; TRBD2 matches 12 bases. Germline assignment: CDR1 SGHTA and CDR2 FQGNSA. CDR3 length: 14 residues. V gave up 4 bases and J gave up 7 bases; unmatched junction bases: 5. The chain's CDR3 is CASSSLAGGWEQYF. CDR3 bases: TGTGCCAGCAGCTCCCTAGCGGGAGGGTGGGAGCAGTACTTC.

V gene TRBV4-2 combines with J gene TRBJ2-1, with 11 bases identical to TRBD2. The CDR3 totals 15 residues. The V and J ends lost 0 bases and 15 bases, in that order; junction bases with no gene match: 10. Germline assignment: CDR1 LGHNA and CDR2 YNFKEQ. CDR3 nucleotides: TGTGCCAGCAGCCAAGAGAGCATTAGCGGGAGGGAACGGTTCTTC. Amino acids: CASSQESISGRERFF.

This clonotype occurred a few times. The chain employs TRBV29-1 and TRBJ1-1; TRBD1 agrees at 7 bases. Trimming took 6 bases from V and 1 from J; bases not matched to a gene: 8. This CDR3 contains 14 residues. Germline CDR1 is SQVTM and CDR2 is ANQGSEA. CDR3 loop: CSVRQGLTNTEAFF. CDR3 DNA sequence: TGCAGCGTCCGACAGGGTCTTACGAACACTGAAGCTTTCTTT.

This clonotype has just a few counts. This chain links TRBV10-3 with TRBJ2-1, with 10 positions matching TRBD1. Per the germline V gene, CDR1 is ENHRY and CDR2 is SYGVKD. Germline trimming cut 5 bases from V and 7 bases from J; bases unmatched to any gene: 11. The CDR3 contains 16 residues. CDR3 residues: CAISRQGALQSNEQFF. The DNA for the CDR3 is TGTGCCATCAGTCGACAGGGGGCTCTTCAGAGTAATGAGCAGTTCTTC.

This clonotype appeared a few times. V is TRBV19 and J is TRBJ2-2; D uncertain. CDR3 size: 16 residues. V was pared by 0 bases and J by 6 bases, with 14 bases between. Germline V gene data show CDR1 as LNHDA and CDR2 as SQIVND (reference sequence). DNA of the CDR3: TGTGCCAGTAGTATAGATGGAGCCGGGTTCGCCGGGGAGCTGTTTTTT. Translating gives CASSIDGAGFAGELFF.

The V and J genes are TRBV6-5 and TRBJ1-2; 7 positions match TRBD1. CDR3 size: 14 residues. The J segment lost 8 bases and the V segment lost 0 bases, leaving 6 bases of the junction unmatched. CDR1 is MNHEY, CDR2 SVGAGI, per germline. DNA for the CDR3: TGTGCCAGCAGTTACTCCACAGGGGCGCGGGGCTACACCTTC. It is translated as CASSYSTGARGYTF.

This clonotype has just one count. The germline gene is not matched at one end of the junction; a read error may be the cause. The rearrangement links TRBV12-3 or TRBV12-4 to TRBJ2-1; D is possibly TRBD1 or TRBD2 (5 bases each). The CDR3 loop spans 15 amino acids. The CDR3: CASSSGTPTYNEQIF. For the CDR3, the DNA is TGTGCCAGCAGTTCCGGGACCCCTACCTACAATGAGCAGATCTTC.

The sample holds a few counts of this clonotype. The gene calls are TRBV7-2 and TRBJ2-3; TRBD2 matches 10 bases. CDR3 length equals 15 residues. Per germline, CDR1 SGHTA and CDR2 FQGNSA. The junction had 3 bases not matched to a gene; V was cut back by 1 base and J by 5 bases. The CDR3 DNA sequence: TGTGCCAGCAGCTTAGAGCCTAGCGGGAGAGATACGCAGTATTTT. Its translation is CASSLEPSGRDTQYF.

This clonotype was recorded a few times. The chain links TRBV15 to TRBJ2-5; no clear D. Looked up from germline, CDR1 is LNHNV and CDR2 is YYDKDF (reference sequence). V lost 0 bases and J 5 bases, leaving 4 bases between the germline ends. The CDR3 loop spans 12 amino acids. CDR3 loop: CATSRDAETQYF. The CDR3 DNA follows: TGTGCCACCAGCAGAGATGCGGAGACCCAGTACTTC.

In this sample, this clonotype turned up a few times. V is TRBV12-3 or TRBV12-4 and J is TRBJ2-5; TRBD2 agrees at 11 bases. This CDR3 region has 13 residues. J was trimmed by 9 bases and V by 6 bases; bases with no gene match: 6. CDR3 protein: CASSTSGSWAQYF. CDR3 coding DNA: TGTGCCAGCAGCACTAGCGGGAGTTGGGCCCAGTACTTC.

In its sample, this clonotype was seen a few times. This chain links TRBV15 with TRBJ1-1; D gene ambiguous. Germline loops: CDR1 LNHNV, CDR2 YYDKDF (reference sequence). There are 16 residues in the CDR3. Trimming pared 4 bases from V and 2 bases from J, leaving 17 bases between. The CDR3 sequence is CATSKDPWWGNTEAFF. CDR3 coding DNA: TGTGCCACCAGCAAAGACCCTTGGTGGGGAAACACTGAAGCTTTCTTT.

Only a few counts were recorded for this clonotype. V and J are TRBV6-6 and TRBJ1-1, with D uncertain. Germline V CDR1 and CDR2: MNHNY, SVGAGI (reference sequence). Trimming took off 1 base at V and 2 bases at J, with 2 bases between the two ends. The CDR3 is 12 residues long. CDR3 residues: CASSYFNTEAFF. In nucleotides, the CDR3 is TGTGCCAGCAGTTACTTCAACACTGAAGCTTTCTTT.

The CDR3, as DNA: TGTGCCAGCAGTTCGGGACTAGCTCTGCGGGAGCAGTACTTC. Protein: CASSSGLALREQYF. The V and J genes are TRBV6-5 and TRBJ2-7; 9 nucleotides match TRBD2. The germline V gene has CDR1 MNHEY and CDR2 SVGAGI. Trimming removed 4 bases from V and 7 bases from J; junction bases left unmatched: 8. The CDR3 covers 14 residues.

The chain links TRBV28 to TRBJ2-1, with no clear D. Germline values: CDR1 MDHEN, CDR2 SYDVKM. The V and J ends lost 2 bases and 11 bases respectively, with 13 bases between them. The CDR3 loop spans 13 amino acids. CDR3 in amino acids: CASSLSPDPKQFF. Here the CDR3 DNA reads TGTGCCAGCAGTTTAAGCCCGGACCCAAAGCAGTTCTTC.

In its sample, this clonotype was seen many times. V gene TRBV5-5 combines with J gene TRBJ2-2; D is uncertain. Germline V gene lookup returns CDR1 SGHKS and CDR2 YYEKEE (reference sequence). The CDR3 runs 13 residues. V lost 0 bases to trimming and J lost 4 bases, with 4 bases between them. The CDR3 DNA is TGTGCCAGCAGCTTGGAGGCCACCGGGGAGCTGTTTTTT. Translation gives CASSLEATGELFF. The full variable domain, its missing parts supplied by reference TRBV5-5 and TRBJ2-2, is DAGVTQSPTHLIKTRGQQVTLRCSPISGHKSVSWYQQVLGQGPQFIFQYYEKEERGRGNFPDRFSARQFPNYSSELNVNALLLGDSALYLCASSLEATGELFFGEGSRLTVL.

This clonotype showed up just a few times. The rearrangement links TRBV4-3 to TRBJ1-6, with D possibly TRBD1 on 5 matching bases. The CDR3 is 14 amino acids. Germline values: CDR1 LGHNA, CDR2 YSLEER. V lost 0 bases and J 6 bases, leaving 6 bases between the germline ends. CDR3 sequence: CASSQEGTNSPLHF. The CDR3 coding sequence is TGCGCCAGCAGCCAAGAAGGGACTAATTCACCCCTCCACTTT.